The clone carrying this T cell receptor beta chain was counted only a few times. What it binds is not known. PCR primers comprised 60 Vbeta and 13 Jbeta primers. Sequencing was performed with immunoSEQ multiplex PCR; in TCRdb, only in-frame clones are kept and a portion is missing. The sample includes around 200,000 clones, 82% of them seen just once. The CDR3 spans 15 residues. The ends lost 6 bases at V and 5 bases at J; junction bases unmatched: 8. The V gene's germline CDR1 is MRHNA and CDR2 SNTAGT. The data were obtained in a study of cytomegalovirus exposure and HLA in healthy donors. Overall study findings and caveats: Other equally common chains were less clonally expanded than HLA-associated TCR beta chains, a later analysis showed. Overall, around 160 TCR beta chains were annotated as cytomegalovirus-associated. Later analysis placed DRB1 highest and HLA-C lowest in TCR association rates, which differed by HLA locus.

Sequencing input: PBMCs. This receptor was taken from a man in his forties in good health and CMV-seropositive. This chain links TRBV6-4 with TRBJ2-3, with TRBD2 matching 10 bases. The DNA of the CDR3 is TGTGCCAGCAGCCCTTCTAGCGGGAGTCAAGATACGCAGTATTTT. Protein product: CASSPSSGSQDTQYF.